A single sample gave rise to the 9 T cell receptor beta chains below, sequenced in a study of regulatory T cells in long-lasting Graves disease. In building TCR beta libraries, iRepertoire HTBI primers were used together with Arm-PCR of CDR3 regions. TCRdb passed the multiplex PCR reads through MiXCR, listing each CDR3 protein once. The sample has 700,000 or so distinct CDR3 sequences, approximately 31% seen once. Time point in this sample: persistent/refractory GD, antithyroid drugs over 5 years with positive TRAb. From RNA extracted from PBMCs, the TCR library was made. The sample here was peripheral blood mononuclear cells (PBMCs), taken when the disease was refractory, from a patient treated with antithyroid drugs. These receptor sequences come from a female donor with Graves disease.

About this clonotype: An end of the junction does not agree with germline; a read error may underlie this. The CDR3 loop is CASSESAAGEPFF. The DNA of the CDR3 is TGCGCCAGCAGTGAGTCGGCCGCCGGGGAGCCGTTTTTT. This chain uses TRBV10-1 with TRBJ2-2, with a weak D call TRBD2 (5 bases). This CDR3 has 13 residues. Germline V gene lookup returns CDR1 WNHNN and CDR2 SYGVQD (reference sequence).

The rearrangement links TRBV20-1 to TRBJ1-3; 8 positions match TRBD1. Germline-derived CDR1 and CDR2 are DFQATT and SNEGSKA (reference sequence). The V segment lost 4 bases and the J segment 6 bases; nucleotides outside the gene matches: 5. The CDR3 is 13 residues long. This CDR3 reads CSAMAQGANTIYF. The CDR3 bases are TGCAGTGCTATGGCCCAGGGGGCAAACACCATATATTTT.

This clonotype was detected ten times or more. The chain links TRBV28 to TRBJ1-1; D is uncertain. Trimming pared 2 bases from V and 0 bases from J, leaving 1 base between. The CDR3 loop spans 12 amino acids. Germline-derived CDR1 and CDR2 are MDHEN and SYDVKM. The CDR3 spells CASSLLNTEAFF. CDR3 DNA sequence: TGTGCCAGCAGTTTACTGAACACTGAAGCTTTCTTT.

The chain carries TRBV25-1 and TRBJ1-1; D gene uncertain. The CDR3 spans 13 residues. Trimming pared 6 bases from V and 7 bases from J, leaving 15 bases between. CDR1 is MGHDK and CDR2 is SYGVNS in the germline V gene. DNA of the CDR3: TGTGCCAGCAGCCCAGCTACGCCGATTGAAGCTTTCTTT. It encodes CASSPATPIEAFF.

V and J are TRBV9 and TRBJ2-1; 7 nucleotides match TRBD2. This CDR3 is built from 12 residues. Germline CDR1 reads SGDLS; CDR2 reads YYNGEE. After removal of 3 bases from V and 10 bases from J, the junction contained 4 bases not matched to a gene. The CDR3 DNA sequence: TGTGCCAGCAGCGGAGCGGGAACCGAGCAGTTCTTC. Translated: CASSGAGTEQFF.

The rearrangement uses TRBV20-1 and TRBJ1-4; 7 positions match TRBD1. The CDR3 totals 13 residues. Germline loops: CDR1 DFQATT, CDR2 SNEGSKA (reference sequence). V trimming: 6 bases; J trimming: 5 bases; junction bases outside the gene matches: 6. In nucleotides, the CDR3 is TGCAGTGCACCGGGACAGATAAATGAAAAACTGTTTTTT. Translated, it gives CSAPGQINEKLFF.

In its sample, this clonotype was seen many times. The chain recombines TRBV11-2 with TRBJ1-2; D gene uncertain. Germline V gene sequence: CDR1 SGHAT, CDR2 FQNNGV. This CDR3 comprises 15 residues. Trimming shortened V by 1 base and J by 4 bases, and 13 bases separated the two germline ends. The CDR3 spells CASSLATQGSYGYTF. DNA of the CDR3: TGTGCCAGCAGCTTAGCCACTCAAGGAAGCTATGGCTACACCTTC.

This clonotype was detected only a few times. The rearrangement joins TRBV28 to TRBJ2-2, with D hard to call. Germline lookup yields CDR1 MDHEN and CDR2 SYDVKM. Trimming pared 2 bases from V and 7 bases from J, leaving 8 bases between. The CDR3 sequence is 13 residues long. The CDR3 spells CASSLVFLGELFF. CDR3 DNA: TGTGCCAGCAGTTTAGTCTTCCTCGGGGAGCTGTTTTTT.

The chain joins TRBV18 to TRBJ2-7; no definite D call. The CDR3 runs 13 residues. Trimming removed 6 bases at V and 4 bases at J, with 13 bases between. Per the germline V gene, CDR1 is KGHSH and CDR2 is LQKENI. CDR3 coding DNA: TGTGCCAGCTCCCACGGTAGGCTATACGAGCAGTACTTC. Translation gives CASSHGRLYEQYF.